These 15 T cell receptor beta chains were sequenced from one sample in a study of blood T cell repertoires in COVID-19. Profiling relied on immunoSEQ multiplex PCR, and the TCRdb table lists in-frame clones only, not all of them. Here the sample spans 120,000 or so clones, almost 80% being singletons. The specimen sequenced was peripheral blood. The receptors come from a human donor in a cohort sampled during active COVID-19.

The chain couples TRBV12-5 to TRBJ1-1; tentative D call: TRBD1 (5 bases). V lost 7 bases and J lost 10, with 13 bases in between. The V gene's germline CDR1 is LGHNT and CDR2 FRNRAP. The CDR3 extends over 11 amino acids. CDR3 amino acids: CASAADKAAFF. The DNA for the CDR3 is TGTGCTAGTGCCGCGGACAAAGCAGCTTTCTTT.

The CDR3 protein is CASSLDRGATNYGYTF. CDR3 nucleotide sequence: TGTGCCAGCAGCTTGGACAGGGGGGCAACTAACTATGGCTACACCTTC. The gene calls are TRBV5-6 and TRBJ1-2, with 8 positions matching TRBD1. CDR1 is SGHDT and CDR2 is YYEEEE in the germline V gene. The V gene end was trimmed by 0 bases and the J gene end by 0 bases; junction bases not matched to a gene: 4. The CDR3 extends over 16 amino acids. Filled out from reference TRBV5-6 and TRBJ1-2, the complete variable domain reads DAGVTQSPTHLIKTRGQQVTLRCSPKSGHDTVSWYQQALGQGPQFIFQYYEEEERQRGNFPDRFSGHQFPNYSSELNVNALLLGDSALYLCASSLDRGATNYGYTFGSGTRLTVV.

The chain links TRBV27 to TRBJ1-2; tentative D call: TRBD1 (6 bases). The ends were cut back, 6 bases at V and 8 bases at J, with 16 bases in the middle. The CDR3 has 13 amino acids. In germline, CDR1 is MNHEY, CDR2 SMNVEV (reference sequence). In DNA form, the CDR3 reads TGTGCCAGCAGGGTAGTACAGGGAGCGGGCTACACCTTC. Translated, it gives CASRVVQGAGYTF.

The table lists this clone with a count of one. V and J are TRBV7-2 and TRBJ2-7; D may be TRBD2 (5 bases). The CDR3 is 14 amino acids. The V end lost 1 base, the J end lost 5 bases, and 12 bases lay between the germline ends. Germline V CDR1 and CDR2: SGHTA, FQGNSA. CDR3: CASSLEASIDEQYF. The CDR3 region has the DNA TGTGCCAGCAGCTTAGAGGCTAGCATCGACGAGCAGTACTTC.

The CDR3 bases are TGTGCCAGCAGTTCATTAGTGGATGGCTACACCTTC. This encodes CASSSLVDGYTF. The chain joins TRBV28 to TRBJ1-2; D unresolved. V was cut by 4 bases and J by 6 bases, with 9 bases left in between. This CDR3 is 12 amino acids long. Germline V gene data show CDR1 as MDHEN and CDR2 as SYDVKM.

This chain joins TRBV12-3 or TRBV12-4 and TRBJ2-2; D is undetermined. V was trimmed by 4 bases and J by 5 bases, leaving 8 bases between them. This CDR3 comprises 13 residues. The DNA of the CDR3 is TGTGCCAGCAGTTCGTCTCTAACCGGGGAGCTGTTTTTT. Translating it yields CASSSSLTGELFF.

This clone was found a few times. The chain combines TRBV4-3 with TRBJ1-5, with 7 bases that match TRBD1. The V segment lost 4 bases and the J segment 5 bases; nucleotides outside the gene matches: 8. CDR3 length equals 15 residues. Germline CDR1 and CDR2: LGHNA and YSLEER. CDR3 sequence: CASSPSSTGYQPQHF. In DNA form, the CDR3 reads TGCGCCAGCAGCCCCTCTTCGACAGGGTATCAGCCCCAGCATTTT.

The J gene is TRBJ2-5, the V gene TRBV18; possible D gene TRBD2, 6 bases. V was cut by 5 bases and J by 7 bases, with 20 bases left in between. CDR1 and CDR2 from the germline V gene are KGHSH and LQKENI. CDR3 length: 15 residues. Here the CDR3 DNA reads TGTGCCAGCTCAGCACTAGCTGTAACCACGGGGACCCAGTACTTC. It yields the protein CASSALAVTTGTQYF.

The chain employs TRBV19 and TRBJ2-1; D might be TRBD1 (6 bases). The CDR3 covers 12 residues. In germline, CDR1 is LNHDA, CDR2 SQIVND (reference sequence). V lost 0 bases to trimming and J lost 10 bases, with 7 bases between them. The CDR3 nucleotides read TGTGCCAGTAGTATAGAAGACAGGGAGCAGTTCTTC. This sequence encodes CASSIEDREQFF. The variable domain in full, with the rest retrieved from reference TRBV19 and TRBJ2-1, is DGGITQSPKYLFRKEGQNVTLSCEQNLNHDAMYWYRQDPGQGLRLIYYSQIVNDFQKGDIAEGYSVSREKKESFPLTVTSAQKNPTAFYLCASSIEDREQFFGPGTRLTVL.

The chain joins TRBV7-3 to TRBJ2-1, with a tentative D call TRBD1 (6 bases). The V gene lost 3 bases and the J gene lost 10 bases, with 16 bases spanning the gap. Germline V gene lookup returns CDR1 SGHTA and CDR2 FQGTGA. The CDR3 is 14 residues long. The CDR3 loop is CASSFTPSGTEQFF. The CDR3 coding sequence is TGTGCCAGCAGCTTTACCCCGAGTGGGACAGAGCAGTTCTTC.

This sequence joins TRBV6-1 and TRBJ2-3, with D maybe TRBD2 (7 bases). Germline values: CDR1 MNHNS, CDR2 SASEGT. Trimming pared 4 bases from V and 0 bases from J, leaving 14 bases between. The length of the CDR3 is 16 residues. Written as DNA, the CDR3 is TGTGCCAGCAGTGGTCGGCGGGGGCAAAGCACAGATACGCAGTATTTT. It yields the protein CASSGRRGQSTDTQYF.

The chain uses TRBV7-9 and TRBJ2-7; the match to TRBD1 covers 10 bases. This CDR3 has 16 residues. V was clipped by 5 bases and J by 6 bases; unmatched bases: 13. Germline V gene lookup returns CDR1 SEHNR and CDR2 FQNEAQ (reference sequence). Here the CDR3 reads CASSLIRDRGSGEQYF. For the CDR3, the DNA is TGTGCCAGCAGCCTCATCCGGGACAGGGGTTCGGGCGAGCAGTACTTC.

The chain combines TRBV27 with TRBJ2-3; 8 bases fit TRBD2. CDR1 and CDR2 from the germline V gene are MNHEY and SMNVEV (reference sequence). This CDR3 spans 17 amino acids. V lost 1 base and J lost 7; bases outside the gene matches: 13. Here the CDR3 reads CASSLWADGRDPNTQYF. The CDR3 region has the DNA TGTGCCAGCAGTTTATGGGCCGACGGGAGGGATCCAAATACGCAGTATTTT.

This clone was recorded once. The gene calls are TRBV14 and TRBJ2-1, with unresolved D. Germline values: CDR1 SGHDN, CDR2 FVKESK. This CDR3 contains 16 residues. Trimming pared 4 bases from V and 0 bases from J, leaving 13 bases between. CDR3 region: CASSPLRSLSYNEQFF. CDR3 sequence (DNA): TGTGCCAGCAGCCCCTTGAGGAGCCTCTCCTACAATGAGCAGTTCTTC.

CDR3 loop: CASSETGTKVREQFF. The CDR3 coding sequence is TGTGCCAGCAGCGAAACCGGGACTAAAGTCCGTGAGCAGTTCTTC. V usage is TRBV5-4 and J usage is TRBJ2-1; 7 positions agree with TRBD2. CDR1 is SGHNT, CDR2 YYREEE, per germline (reference sequence). V gave up 4 bases and J gave up 9 bases; unmatched junction bases: 13. This CDR3 has 15 residues. The full variable domain, completed using reference TRBV5-4 and TRBJ2-1, is ETGVTQSPTHLIKTRGQQVTLRCSSQSGHNTVSWYQQALGQGPQFIFQYYREEENGRGNFPPRFSGLQFPNYSSELNVNALELDDSALYLCASSETGTKVREQFFGPGTRLTVL.